In this sample, the clone carrying this T cell receptor (beta chain) turned up a few times. Its target is not known. These data are taken from a study of cytomegalovirus exposure and HLA in healthy donors. Study background: The Caucasian-associated ancestry cluster held around four fifths of approximately 400 genotyped donors.

Study observations and caveats: Reports credit the classifier with highly specific, highly sensitive diagnosis of cytomegalovirus status. Per a later analysis, fewer than 20,000 TCR beta sequences showed association with HLA alleles at 0.05 false discovery rate. Later examination showed HLA-associated TCR beta chains had greater clonal expansion than equally common others.

The PCR used 60 Vbeta and 13 Jbeta primers. Sequenced by immunoSEQ multiplex PCR; TCRdb stores in-frame clones only, minus some. Among 150,000 to 200,000 clones, over 65% were seen once, and the ten largest hold approximately 1.5%. Between the trimmed V and J ends, which lost 0 bases and 0 bases, there was a span of 8 bases. Germline CDR1 and CDR2: LGHNA and YNFKEQ. The CDR3 totals 15 residues. The sequencing sample was made of PBMCs. This clonotype originated in a woman aged 25 to 45 in good health and CMV-seropositive. The chain combines TRBV4-2 with TRBJ1-2, with D maybe TRBD1 (5 bases). This CDR3 reads CASSQDTGPNYGYTF. CDR3 coding DNA: TGTGCCAGCAGCCAAGATACAGGCCCTAACTATGGCTACACCTTC.